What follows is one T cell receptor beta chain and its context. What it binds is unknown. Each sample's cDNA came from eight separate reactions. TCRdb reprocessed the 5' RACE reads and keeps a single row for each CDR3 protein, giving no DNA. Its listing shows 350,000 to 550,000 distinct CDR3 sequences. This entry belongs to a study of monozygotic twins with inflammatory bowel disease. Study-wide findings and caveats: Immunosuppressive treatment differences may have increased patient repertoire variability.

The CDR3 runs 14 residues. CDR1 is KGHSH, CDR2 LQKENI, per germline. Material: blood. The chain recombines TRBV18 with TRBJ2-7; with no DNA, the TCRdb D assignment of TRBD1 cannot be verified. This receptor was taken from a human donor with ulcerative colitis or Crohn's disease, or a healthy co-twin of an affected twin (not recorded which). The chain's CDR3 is CASSPSPQAYEQYF.